This T cell receptor (beta chain) appears in the sequencing data of a study of blood T cells in healthy people across ages. Primed by a sample-barcoded 5' primer and a J-beta primer mix, a second PCR proceeded for about 6 to 12 cycles. TCRdb reprocessed the 5' RACE reads via MiXCR and lists one record per CDR3 protein. The repertoire holds 800,000 to 900,000 distinct CDR3 sequences, 55% to 65% seen once, with 28% in the top ten. The CDR3 consists of 14 residues. Germline CDR1 reads DFQATT; CDR2 reads SNEGSKA (reference sequence). J lost 2 bases, V lost 6 bases, and 10 bases had no gene match. The source material was blood. The receptor comes from a man younger than 45 in good health. J is TRBJ2-7 and V is TRBV20-1; 7 bases are a match to TRBD1. DNA of the CDR3: TGCAGTGCCGAGGGGGCAGGGACAGCCTACGAGCAGTACTTC. Protein sequence: CSAEGAGTAYEQYF.